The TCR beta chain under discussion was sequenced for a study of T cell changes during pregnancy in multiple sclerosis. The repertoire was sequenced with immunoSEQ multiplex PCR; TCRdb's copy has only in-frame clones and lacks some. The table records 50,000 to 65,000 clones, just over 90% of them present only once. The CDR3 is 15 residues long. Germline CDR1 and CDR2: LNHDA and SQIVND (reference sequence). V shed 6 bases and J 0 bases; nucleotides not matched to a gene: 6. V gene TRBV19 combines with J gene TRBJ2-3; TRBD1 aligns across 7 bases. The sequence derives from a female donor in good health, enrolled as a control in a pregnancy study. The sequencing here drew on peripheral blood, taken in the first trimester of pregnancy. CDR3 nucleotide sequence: TGTGCCAGTAGGGGGGACAGTGTCAGCACAGATACGCAGTATTTT. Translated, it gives CASRGDSVSTDTQYF.